The 26 T cell receptor beta chains below were found in one sample sequenced in a study of blood T cells in healthy people across ages. Primers used in a second PCR of about 7 to 12 cycles were a sample-barcoded 5' primer and a J-beta primer mix. TCRdb re-called the 5' RACE reads with MiXCR, one entry per CDR3 protein. This repertoire shows about 830,000 distinct CDR3 sequences, about 62% found once; its top ten account for about 30%. The sequenced sample was blood. These TCRs come from a man aged 25 to 40 in good health.

This rearrangement joins TRBV7-8 to TRBJ1-4; 8 bases are a match to TRBD1. The V and J ends lost 5 bases and 6 bases, in that order; junction bases with no gene match: 8. CDR1 and CDR2 from the germline V gene are SGHVS and FQNEAQ. CDR3 length: 15 residues. This CDR3 reads CASSAQQGVDEKLFF. For the CDR3, the DNA is TGTGCCAGCAGCGCCCAACAGGGGGTGGATGAAAAACTGTTTTTT.

The chain joins TRBV10-3 to TRBJ2-2; perhaps TRBD2 as D (5 bases). This CDR3 has 13 amino acids. V dropped 4 bases and J dropped 3 bases, with 6 bases sitting between them. Germline CDR1 is ENHRY and CDR2 is SYGVKD. The CDR3 here is CAISGRDTGELFF. DNA for the CDR3: TGTGCCATCAGTGGGCGGGACACCGGGGAGCTGTTTTTT.

Points on this clonotype: The junction shows a germline mismatch at one end, possibly a read error. The chain carries TRBV5-1 and TRBJ2-7; possibly TRBD1 or TRBD2 for D (5 bases each). The CDR3 is made up of 15 amino acids. CDR1 is SGHRS, CDR2 YFSETQ, per germline. DNA of the CDR3: TGCGTCAGCAGCGACAAGGGACGGAACTCCTACGAGCAGTACTTC. This translates into CVSSDKGRNSYEQYF.

V and J are TRBV6-5 and TRBJ2-1; 7 bases line up with TRBD1. This CDR3 is 14 amino acids long. The V gene end was trimmed by 5 bases and the J gene end by 3 bases; junction bases not matched to a gene: 4. The V gene's germline CDR1 is MNHEY and CDR2 SVGAGI. The CDR3 DNA sequence: TGTGCCAGCAGTGACGGGACAGTCTACAATGAGCAGTTCTTC. Translation: CASSDGTVYNEQFF.

The chain recombines TRBV7-3 with TRBJ2-1; D unresolved. The V gene's germline CDR1 is SGHTA and CDR2 FQGTGA. V dropped 6 bases and J dropped 4 bases, with 10 bases sitting between them. This CDR3 is built from 13 residues. The CDR3 DNA reads TGTGCCAGCAGTCCGTCCCCGTACAATGAGCAGTTCTTC. It translates to CASSPSPYNEQFF. The entire variable domain, with the rest obtained from reference TRBV7-3 and TRBJ2-1, is as follows: GAGVSQTPSNKVTEKGKYVELRCDPISGHTALYWYRQSLGQGPEFLIYFQGTGAADDSGLPNDRFFAVRPEGSVSTLKIQRTERGDSAVYLCASSPSPYNEQFFGPGTRLTVL.

This clonotype has ten or more counts. The V and J genes are TRBV28 and TRBJ2-5; D ambiguous. The CDR3 has 15 amino acids. The V gene's germline CDR1 is MDHEN and CDR2 SYDVKM. Trimming shortened V by 7 bases and J by 1 base, and 16 bases separated the two germline ends. In DNA form, the CDR3 reads TGTGCCAGCACCCCGTCTACAGCTTCCCAAGAGACCCAGTACTTC. Translation gives CASTPSTASQETQYF. Full variable domain (rest looked up from reference TRBV28 and TRBJ2-5): DVKVTQSSRYLVKRTGEKVFLECVQDMDHENMFWYRQDPGLGLRLIYFSYDVKMKEKGDIPEGYSVSREKKERFSLILESASTNQTSMYLCASTPSTASQETQYFGPGTRLLVL.

The chain is built from TRBV20-1 and TRBJ2-5; D remains unclear. Germline CDR1 is DFQATT and CDR2 is SNEGSKA (reference sequence). CDR3 length: 13 amino acids. V was cut by 5 bases and J by 3 bases, with 13 bases left in between. The CDR3 loop is CSARPAVKETQYF. CDR3 nucleotide sequence: TGCAGTGCTCGACCGGCAGTAAAAGAGACCCAGTACTTC.

The sample holds one count of this clonotype. The genes are TRBV3-1 and TRBJ1-1; 9 positions match TRBD1. V was pared by 3 bases and J by 3 bases, with 2 bases of the junction left unmatched. The CDR3 has 14 residues. From germline, CDR1 is LGHDT and CDR2 YNNKEL (reference sequence). The CDR3 reads CASSHRQGDTEAFF. Here the CDR3 DNA reads TGTGCCAGCAGCCATAGACAGGGGGACACTGAAGCTTTCTTT.

The chain employs TRBV10-3 and TRBJ2-1, with no clear D. The ends were cut back, 6 bases at V and 5 bases at J, with 11 bases in the middle. CDR1 ENHRY and CDR2 SYGVKD come from the germline V gene. CDR3 length equals 13 residues. CDR3 loop: CAISAAGDNEQFF. The CDR3 DNA follows: TGTGCCATCAGCGCCGCTGGGGACAATGAGCAGTTCTTC.

This clonotype occurred a few times. The chain recombines TRBV7-2 with TRBJ2-5; TRBD2 matches at 7 bases. The CDR3 has 15 amino acids. V was pared by 5 bases and J by 2 bases, with 8 bases of the junction left unmatched. The V gene's germline CDR1 is SGHTA and CDR2 FQGNSA. The CDR3 DNA reads as TGTGCCAGCAGCCGCAAAAGCGGGGATCAAGAGACCCAGTACTTC. Residues: CASSRKSGDQETQYF.

The gene calls are TRBV18 and TRBJ2-3; D may be TRBD2 (6 bases). The CDR3 runs 12 residues. Between the trimmed V and J ends, which lost 8 bases and 5 bases, there was a span of 11 bases. Germline CDR1 KGHSH, CDR2 LQKENI. The CDR3, as DNA: TGTGCCAGCCGGGAGATCGGAGATACGCAGTATTTT. Its protein is CASREIGDTQYF. The full variable domain, its missing parts supplied by reference TRBV18 and TRBJ2-3, is NAGVMQNPRHLVRRRGQEARLRCSPMKGHSHVYWYRQLPEEGLKFMVYLQKENIIDESGMPKERFSAEFPKEGPSILRIQQVVRGDSAAYFCASREIGDTQYFGPGTRLTVL.

The J gene is TRBJ1-5, the V gene TRBV25-1; 8 bases agree with TRBD1. The V gene end was trimmed by 6 bases and the J gene end by 2 bases; junction bases not matched to a gene: 6. Germline V gene lookup returns CDR1 MGHDK and CDR2 SYGVNS. The CDR3 runs to 15 residues. Written as DNA, the CDR3 is TGTGCCAGCAGCGCGCAGGGGGCCGGCAATCAGCCCCAGCATTTT. Translating gives CASSAQGAGNQPQHF.

The CDR3 sequence is CASSIDAPQPGHEQFF. In DNA, the CDR3 is TGTGCCAGCTCAATTGACGCCCCCCAACCTGGCCATGAGCAGTTCTTC. The chain has TRBV18 and TRBJ2-1; no clear D. V lost 5 bases, J lost 8 bases, and 22 bases lay in between. CDR1 is KGHSH, CDR2 LQKENI, per germline. The CDR3 sequence is 16 residues long.

This clonotype was detected a few times. This chain connects TRBV20-1 to TRBJ2-7; 8 bases agree with TRBD2. Germline assignment: CDR1 DFQATT and CDR2 SNEGSKA (reference sequence). J gave up 4 bases and V 3 bases, and 8 bases lay outside the gene matches. This CDR3 contains 14 residues. The CDR3 nucleotides read TGCAGTGCTAGCGATGCGGGGGGCTCGTACGAGCAGTACTTC. Residues: CSASDAGGSYEQYF.

The chain is built from TRBV6-2 or TRBV6-3 and TRBJ2-7; 7 bases align to TRBD2. CDR3 length: 17 amino acids. Germline lookup yields CDR1 MNHEY and CDR2 SVGEGT. After removal of 6 bases from V and 4 bases from J, the junction contained 18 bases not matched to a gene. As DNA, the CDR3 is TGTGCCAGCAGCCTAAGATCTAGCGGAGGTGAGGTGTACGAGCAGTACTTC. This sequence encodes CASSLRSSGGEVYEQYF.

This chain joins TRBV4-2 and TRBJ2-5; D remains unclear. The CDR3 contains 14 residues. Germline assignment: CDR1 LGHNA and CDR2 YNFKEQ. V was trimmed by 3 bases and J by 0 bases, leaving 8 bases between them. CDR3 sequence: CASSQAAYQETQYF. The CDR3, as DNA: TGTGCCAGCAGCCAGGCCGCGTACCAAGAGACCCAGTACTTC.

As regards this clonotype: Germline and junction disagree at one end, which may indicate a read error. The V call is TRBV6-1, the J call TRBJ2-4, with 7 bases aligning to TRBD1. Germline V gives CDR1 MNHNS, CDR2 SASEGT. The CDR3 runs 14 residues. CDR3 amino acids: CASSGGQGENIQYF. In DNA, the CDR3 is TGTGCCAGTAGTGGCGGCCAGGGGGAAAACATTCAGTACTTC.

This chain joins TRBV6-6 and TRBJ1-4; maybe TRBD1 (5 bases). Germline V gives CDR1 MNHNY, CDR2 SVGAGI (reference sequence). This CDR3 comprises 17 residues. Trimming took 2 bases from V and 5 from J, leaving 18 bases between them. CDR3 DNA sequence: TGTGCCAGCAGTTACACCGTGGTGGGGCGCGGAAATGAAAAACTGTTTTTT. This gives the protein CASSYTVVGRGNEKLFF.

Many counts were recorded for this clonotype. The genes are TRBV7-2 and TRBJ2-7; TRBD2 is a possible D gene (6 bases). V dropped 2 bases and J dropped 1 base, with 9 bases sitting between them. The CDR3 is 14 amino acids. In germline, CDR1 is SGHTA, CDR2 FQGNSA. The CDR3 loop reads CASSLPGGSYEQYF. The CDR3, as DNA: TGTGCCAGCAGCTTACCTGGGGGGTCCTACGAGCAGTACTTC.

The chain is built from TRBV10-3 and TRBJ2-6; TRBD1 agrees at 10 bases. The CDR3 loop spans 20 amino acids. Losses at the gene ends were 10 bases for V and 2 bases for J; bases not matched to a gene: 20. CDR1 is ENHRY and CDR2 is SYGVKD in the germline V gene. CDR3 sequence (DNA): TGTGCCACCCAAAGTGATCCGGGACAGGGGTTTGGGGCTGGGGCCAACGTCCTGACTTTC. Protein product: CATQSDPGQGFGAGANVLTF.

This clonotype was observed a handful of times. The CDR3 spells CASSSPSGITRTDTQYF. CDR3 nucleotides: TGTGCCAGCAGCTCTCCGTCCGGGATCACACGCACAGATACGCAGTATTTT. The chain is built from TRBV7-2 and TRBJ2-3; a possible D gene is TRBD2 (5 bases). The V end lost 4 bases, the J end lost 1 base, and 18 bases lay between the germline ends. Germline V gene sequence: CDR1 SGHTA, CDR2 FQGNSA. This CDR3 is built from 17 residues. The variable domain in full, with the rest retrieved from reference TRBV7-2 and TRBJ2-3, is GAGVSQSPSNKVTEKGKDVELRCDPISGHTALYWYRQSLGQGLEFLIYFQGNSAPDKSGLPSDRFSAERTGGSVSTLTIQRTQQEDSAVYLCASSSPSGITRTDTQYFGPGTRLTVL.

V and J are TRBV7-3 and TRBJ1-1; no reliable D call. The CDR3 has 14 residues. Germline V lookup: CDR1 SGHTA, CDR2 FQGTGA. Trimming cost V 0 bases and J 7 bases, with 12 bases left between them. The CDR3 nucleotides read TGTGCCAGCAGCTTAACTACGACAATGGGTGAAGCTTTCTTT. Residues: CASSLTTTMGEAFF.

The chain couples TRBV3-1 to TRBJ1-1; TRBD1 aligns across 7 bases. The trim removed 5 bases at V and 6 bases at J, leaving 6 bases unmatched. The CDR3 runs to 13 residues. CDR1 is LGHDT, CDR2 YNNKEL, per germline (reference sequence). Here the CDR3 DNA reads TGTGCCAGCAGCACACAGGGGTTAGCTGAAGCTTTCTTT. It is translated as CASSTQGLAEAFF.

The V call is TRBV12-3 or TRBV12-4, the J call TRBJ2-4, with TRBD2 matching 10 bases. J was trimmed by 13 bases and V by 6 bases; bases with no gene match: 9. The length of the CDR3 is 13 residues. This CDR3 is CASSPALAGRQYF. The CDR3 DNA reads as TGTGCCAGCAGCCCCGCACTAGCGGGGAGGCAGTACTTC.

The V and J genes are TRBV20-1 and TRBJ2-5, with 7 positions matching TRBD2. Germline CDR1 and CDR2: DFQATT and SNEGSKA (reference sequence). The CDR3 runs to 15 residues. Unmatched junction bases numbered 10, after V lost 1 base and J lost 5 bases. The chain's CDR3 is CSARVRGGEVETQYF. The CDR3 nucleotides read TGCAGTGCTAGAGTCCGGGGAGGGGAAGTGGAGACCCAGTACTTC.

The chain is built from TRBV3-1 and TRBJ1-2; possibly TRBD1 for D (5 bases). The CDR3 consists of 14 residues. The germline gives CDR1 LGHDT, CDR2 YNNKEL (reference sequence). V shed 4 bases and J shed 8 bases, with 17 bases lying between them. The CDR3 DNA follows: TGTGCCAGCAGCCCTCAGCAGGGCGTGGGGGGCTACACCTTC. It translates to CASSPQQGVGGYTF.